The 15 T cell receptor beta chains below were found in one sample sequenced in a study of blood T cell repertoires in COVID-19 (dated by TCRdb to the early 2020s). Libraries were built with the immunoSEQ multiplex PCR assay. TCRdb took over this immuneACCESS table, retaining in-frame rearrangements with V and J assigned. Such tables are incomplete; in checked studies, under half of the missing clones stem from an unresolved V gene, and the remainder is unexplained. The sample table lists about 160,000 clones, approximately 85% of them with a count of one. Roughly 7.7% of the sample is in the top ten clones. The sample taken for sequencing was peripheral blood. The receptors shown here come from a man aged 35-49 years who had recovered from COVID-19.

V is TRBV27 and J is TRBJ2-7, with a possible D match to TRBD1 (6 bases). Trimming took off 2 bases at V and 2 bases at J, with 10 bases between the two ends. The CDR3 is 14 amino acids. Germline V gives CDR1 MNHEY, CDR2 SMNVEV (reference sequence). The CDR3 reads CASSLAGQTYEQYF. The CDR3 DNA reads TGTGCCAGCAGTTTAGCTGGACAGACCTACGAGCAGTACTTC.

In the case of this clone: Distinct nucleotide sequences in the sample also encode this CDR3. The chain links TRBV5-4 to TRBJ2-3; TRBD2 matches 7 bases. Looked up from germline, CDR1 is SGHNT and CDR2 is YYREEE (reference sequence). The length of the CDR3 is 15 residues. Unmatched junction bases numbered 5, after V lost 4 bases and J lost 0 bases. CDR3 loop: CASSPSGGSTDTQYF. The DNA of the CDR3 is TGTGCCAGCAGCCCTAGCGGAGGAAGCACAGATACGCAGTATTTT.

This chain uses TRBV7-9 with TRBJ2-6; tentatively, D is TRBD2 (6 bases). The CDR3 is 17 residues long. Germline V gene data show CDR1 as SEHNR and CDR2 as FQNEAQ (reference sequence). Trimming shortened V by 1 base and J by 3 bases, and 13 bases separated the two germline ends. CDR3 protein: CASSLELSGSGANVLTF. DNA of the CDR3: TGTGCCAGCAGCTTAGAGCTGTCCGGGAGTGGGGCCAACGTCCTGACTTTC.

This chain connects TRBV6-5 to TRBJ1-2, with 8 bases fitting TRBD1. The junction had 10 bases not matched to a gene; V was cut back by 6 bases and J by 4 bases. CDR3 length: 15 amino acids. From germline, CDR1 is MNHEY and CDR2 SVGAGI. The CDR3 DNA reads as TGTGCCAGCAGCCCCCAGGGAGGGACAGGCTATGGCTACACCTTC. This codes for CASSPQGGTGYGYTF.

This sequence joins TRBV5-1 and TRBJ1-1; D might be TRBD1 (5 bases). Trimming left V 4 bases short and J 7 bases short, with 17 bases between. The CDR3 sequence is 14 residues long. Germline V lookup: CDR1 SGHRS, CDR2 YFSETQ. CDR3 loop: CASSQDSLGGEAFF. The CDR3 DNA is TGCGCCAGCAGCCAGGACTCGTTGGGGGGTGAAGCTTTCTTT.

The J gene is TRBJ2-5, the V gene TRBV29-1; 8 bases are a match to TRBD2. Trimming cost V 4 bases and J 7 bases; bases outside gene matches: 5. Germline V gene sequence: CDR1 SQVTM, CDR2 ANQGSEA. The CDR3 spans 12 residues. For the CDR3, the DNA is TGCAGCGTTGTAAGCGGGGGAGGGACCCAGTACTTC. It codes for CSVVSGGGTQYF.

The gene calls are TRBV7-2 and TRBJ2-7, with 8 positions matching TRBD2. Per germline, CDR1 SGHTA and CDR2 FQGNSA. V trimming: 8 bases; J trimming: 4 bases; junction bases outside the gene matches: 10. CDR3 length: 14 residues. CDR3 amino acids: CASGSLAEPYEQYF. The CDR3 DNA sequence: TGTGCCAGCGGGTCACTAGCGGAACCTTACGAGCAGTACTTC.

This clone was seen a single time. This chain joins TRBV4-3 and TRBJ2-1; D is unclear. Trimming took 4 bases from V and 8 from J, leaving 9 bases between them. CDR1 and CDR2 from the germline V gene are LGHNA and YSLEER. The CDR3 is 12 residues long. CDR3 amino acids: CASSPRWDEQFF. The CDR3 nucleotides read TGCGCCAGCAGCCCTAGGTGGGATGAGCAGTTCTTC.

The V gene is TRBV6-5, the J gene TRBJ1-4, with 9 bases identical to TRBD1. The CDR3 has 13 residues. CDR1 is MNHEY, CDR2 SVGAGI, per germline. V lost 11 bases, J lost 6 bases, and 7 bases stayed unmatched. In DNA form, the CDR3 reads TGTGCCGCCGGAAGGGACAGGGATGAAAAACTGTTTTTT. This translates into CAAGRDRDEKLFF.

The chain couples TRBV5-5 to TRBJ2-7; 9 bases agree with TRBD2. The CDR3 has 14 amino acids. Per germline, CDR1 SGHKS and CDR2 YYEKEE (reference sequence). V was pared by 0 bases and J by 5 bases, with 3 bases of the junction left unmatched. CDR3 protein: CASSLASGRHEQYF. The DNA for the CDR3 is TGTGCCAGCAGCTTGGCCAGCGGGAGGCACGAGCAGTACTTC.

This chain joins TRBV10-3 and TRBJ1-2; possible D gene TRBD1, 6 bases. V lost 2 bases to trimming and J lost 6 bases, with 22 bases between them. The CDR3 extends over 17 amino acids. The germline V gene encodes CDR1 ENHRY and CDR2 SYGVKD. DNA for the CDR3: TGTGCCATCAGTGAGGGCTACCTTTCGGACAGCTCCAATGGCTACACCTTC. Translation gives CAISEGYLSDSSNGYTF.

The chain combines TRBV27 with TRBJ1-2; D not certain. Germline loops: CDR1 MNHEY, CDR2 SMNVEV (reference sequence). The CDR3 has 13 residues. V was trimmed by 2 bases and J by 8 bases, leaving 12 bases between them. The CDR3: CASSLTPTGGYTF. For the CDR3, the DNA is TGTGCCAGCAGTTTAACCCCGACGGGAGGCTACACCTTC.

At least ten counts were recorded for this clone. The chain has TRBV12-3 or TRBV12-4 and TRBJ1-2; 10 bases line up with TRBD1. Germline trimming cut 9 bases from V and 7 bases from J; bases unmatched to any gene: 5. There are 12 residues in the CDR3. In DNA, the CDR3 is TGTGCCAGTAGACAGGGGGCCGGTGGCTACACCTTC. As protein: CASRQGAGGYTF.

The chain couples TRBV7-2 to TRBJ2-7; a weak D match, TRBD1 (6 bases). The CDR3 extends over 13 amino acids. Germline CDR1 reads SGHTA; CDR2 reads FQGNSA. V lost 3 bases to trimming and J lost 5 bases, with 11 bases between them. The CDR3 DNA follows: TGTGCCAGCAGCTTTTCAGGGGTCGACGAGCAGTACTTC. Protein: CASSFSGVDEQYF.

V is TRBV4-3 and J is TRBJ2-1; TRBD2 agrees at 11 bases. Losses at the gene ends were 1 base for V and 6 bases for J; bases not matched to a gene: 2. Germline V gives CDR1 LGHNA, CDR2 YSLEER. This CDR3 comprises 15 residues. CDR3 coding DNA: TGCGCCAGCAGCCAAGGACTAGCGGGGCTCAATGAGCAGTTCTTC. It is translated as CASSQGLAGLNEQFF.